This T cell receptor (beta chain) was obtained from a study of T cell changes during pregnancy in multiple sclerosis. TCRdb's table, derived via immunoSEQ multiplex PCR, lists solely in-frame clones and lacks some. The table records roughly 39,000 clones, more than 90% of them present only once. Trimming left V 1 base short and J 5 bases short, with 11 bases between. The CDR3 is 14 amino acids. CDR1 is SEHNR and CDR2 is FQNEAQ in the germline V gene (reference sequence). This chain links TRBV7-9 with TRBJ1-2; maybe TRBD1 (5 bases). The clonotype comes from a female donor with multiple sclerosis, enrolled in a pregnancy study. The sequencing used CD8+ T cells from peripheral blood mononuclear cells, collected after pregnancy. The CDR3 nucleotides are TGTGCCAGCAGCTTAGGGGGAGGACAATATGGCTACACCTTC. Amino acids: CASSLGGGQYGYTF.